This T cell receptor (beta chain) was recovered during a study of T cell responses to AZD1222 COVID-19 vaccine. Worth noting for this clone: Antigen: not known.

General study results and limits: Nearly half of unique spike-specific TCRs reportedly avoided B.1.351 and B.1.1.7 mutated regions. At baseline, just a handful of AZD1222 recipients tested seropositive.

The table came from immunoSEQ multiplex PCR; TCRdb's copy has only in-frame clones and leaves some out. The table has about 120,000 clones, roughly 92% seen once. V trimming: 0 bases; J trimming: 7 bases; junction bases outside the gene matches: 7. This CDR3 contains 15 residues. Per the germline V gene, CDR1 is MNHEY and CDR2 is SVGAGI. The source is an adult in good health. Sequences were derived from peripheral blood, sampled on day 0 of AZD1222 vaccination. The J gene is TRBJ1-2, the V gene TRBV6-5, with 8 nucleotides matching TRBD1. The CDR3 nucleotides read TGTGCCAGCAGTTACTCTGGCAGGGGGCTTGGTGGCTACACCTTC. It specifies CASSYSGRGLGGYTF.